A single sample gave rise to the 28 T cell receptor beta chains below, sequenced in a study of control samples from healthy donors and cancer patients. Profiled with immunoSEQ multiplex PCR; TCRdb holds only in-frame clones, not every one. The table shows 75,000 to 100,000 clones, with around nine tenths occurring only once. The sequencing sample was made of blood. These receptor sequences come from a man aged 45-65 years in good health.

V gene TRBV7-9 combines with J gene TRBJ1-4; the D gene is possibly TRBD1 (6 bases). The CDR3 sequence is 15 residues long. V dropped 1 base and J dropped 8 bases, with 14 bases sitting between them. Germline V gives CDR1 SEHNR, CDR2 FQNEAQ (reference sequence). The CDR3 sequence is CASSLGTAFVEKLFF. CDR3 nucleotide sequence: TGTGCCAGCAGCTTAGGGACAGCCTTCGTGGAAAAACTGTTTTTT.

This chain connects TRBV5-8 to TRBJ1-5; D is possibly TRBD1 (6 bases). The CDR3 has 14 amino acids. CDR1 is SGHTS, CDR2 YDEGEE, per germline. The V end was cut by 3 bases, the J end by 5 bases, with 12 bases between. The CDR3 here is CASSSGQLYQPQHF. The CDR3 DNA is TGTGCCAGCAGCTCCGGACAGCTTTATCAGCCCCAGCATTTT.

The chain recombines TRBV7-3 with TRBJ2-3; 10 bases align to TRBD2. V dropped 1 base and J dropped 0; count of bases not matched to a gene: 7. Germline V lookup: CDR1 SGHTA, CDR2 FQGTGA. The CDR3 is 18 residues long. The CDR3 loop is CASSLMASGGTSTDTQYF. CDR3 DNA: TGTGCCAGCAGCTTAATGGCTAGCGGGGGTACTAGCACAGATACGCAGTATTTT.

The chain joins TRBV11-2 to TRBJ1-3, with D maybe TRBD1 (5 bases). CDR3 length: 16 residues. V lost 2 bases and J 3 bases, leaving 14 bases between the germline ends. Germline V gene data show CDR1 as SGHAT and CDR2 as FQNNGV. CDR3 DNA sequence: TGTGCCAGCAGCTTAACCTCCGGGCAGGGTGGAAACACCATATATTTT. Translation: CASSLTSGQGGNTIYF.

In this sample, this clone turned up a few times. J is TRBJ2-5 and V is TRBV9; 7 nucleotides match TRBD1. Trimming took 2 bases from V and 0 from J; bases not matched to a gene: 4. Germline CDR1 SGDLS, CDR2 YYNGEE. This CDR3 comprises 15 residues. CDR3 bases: TGTGCCAGCAGCGTCCGGGACAGCTACCAAGAGACCCAGTACTTC. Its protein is CASSVRDSYQETQYF.

CDR3 sequence: CATSDFDVNYGYTF. The DNA of the CDR3 is TGTGCCACCAGTGATTTTGATGTCAACTATGGCTACACCTTC. This rearrangement joins TRBV24-1 to TRBJ1-2; unclear D gene. Trimming removed 1 base at V and 2 bases at J, with 7 bases between. The CDR3 consists of 14 residues. The germline V gene has CDR1 KGHDR and CDR2 SFDVKD.

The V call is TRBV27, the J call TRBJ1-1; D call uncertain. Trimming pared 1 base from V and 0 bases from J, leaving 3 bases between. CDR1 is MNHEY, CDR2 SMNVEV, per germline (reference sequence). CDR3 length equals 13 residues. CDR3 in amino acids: CASSLLLNTEAFF. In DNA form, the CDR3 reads TGTGCCAGCAGTTTATTACTGAACACTGAAGCTTTCTTT.

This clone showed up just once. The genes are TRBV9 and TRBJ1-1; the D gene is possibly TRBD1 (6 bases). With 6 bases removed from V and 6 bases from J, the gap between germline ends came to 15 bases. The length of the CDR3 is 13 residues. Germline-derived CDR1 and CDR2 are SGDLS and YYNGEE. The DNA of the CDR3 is TGTGCCAGCACTCCATCAGGGGAGTCTGAAGCTTTCTTT. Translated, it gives CASTPSGESEAFF.

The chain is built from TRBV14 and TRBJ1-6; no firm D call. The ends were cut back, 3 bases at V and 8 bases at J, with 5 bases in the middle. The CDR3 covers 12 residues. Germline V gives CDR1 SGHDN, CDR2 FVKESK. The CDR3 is CASSHGDSPLHF. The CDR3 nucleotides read TGTGCCAGCAGCCATGGGGATTCACCCCTCCACTTT.

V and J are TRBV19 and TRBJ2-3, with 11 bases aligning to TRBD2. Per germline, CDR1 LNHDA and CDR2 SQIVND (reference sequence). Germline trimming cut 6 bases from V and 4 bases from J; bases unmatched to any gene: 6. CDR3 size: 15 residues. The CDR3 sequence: CASSISGGAADTQYF. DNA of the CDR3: TGTGCCAGTAGCATTAGCGGGGGGGCCGCAGATACGCAGTATTTT.

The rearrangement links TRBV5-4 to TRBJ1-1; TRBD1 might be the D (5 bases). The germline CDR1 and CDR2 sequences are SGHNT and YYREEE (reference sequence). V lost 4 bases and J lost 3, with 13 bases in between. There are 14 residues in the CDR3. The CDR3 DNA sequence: TGTGCCAGCAGCCCCATCCCAGGGTACACTGAAGCTTTCTTT. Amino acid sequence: CASSPIPGYTEAFF.

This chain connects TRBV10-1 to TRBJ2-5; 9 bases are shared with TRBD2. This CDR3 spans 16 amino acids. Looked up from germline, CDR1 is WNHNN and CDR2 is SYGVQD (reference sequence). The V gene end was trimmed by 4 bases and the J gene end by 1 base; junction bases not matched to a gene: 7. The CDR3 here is CASSVALAGSQETQYF. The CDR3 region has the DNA TGCGCCAGCAGTGTAGCCCTAGCGGGGAGCCAAGAGACCCAGTACTTC.

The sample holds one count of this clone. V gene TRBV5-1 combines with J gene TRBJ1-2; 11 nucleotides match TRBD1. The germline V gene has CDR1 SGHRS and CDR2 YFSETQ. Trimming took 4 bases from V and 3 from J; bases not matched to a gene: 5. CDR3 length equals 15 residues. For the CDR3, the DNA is TGCGCCAGCAGCACACGGACAGGGGGCGACTATGGCTACACCTTC. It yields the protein CASSTRTGGDYGYTF.

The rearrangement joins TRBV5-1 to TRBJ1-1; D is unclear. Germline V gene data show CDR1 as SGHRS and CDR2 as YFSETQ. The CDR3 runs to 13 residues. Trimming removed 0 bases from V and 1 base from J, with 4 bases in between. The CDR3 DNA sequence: TGCGCCAGCAGCTTGGACCCGAACACTGAAGCTTTCTTT. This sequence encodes CASSLDPNTEAFF.

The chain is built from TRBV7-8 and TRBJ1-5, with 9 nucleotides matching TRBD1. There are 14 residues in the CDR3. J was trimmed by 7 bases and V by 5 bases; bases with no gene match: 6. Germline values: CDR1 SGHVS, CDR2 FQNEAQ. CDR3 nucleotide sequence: TGTGCCAGCAGCCATCGACAGGGGGGACAGCCCCAGCATTTT. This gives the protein CASSHRQGGQPQHF.

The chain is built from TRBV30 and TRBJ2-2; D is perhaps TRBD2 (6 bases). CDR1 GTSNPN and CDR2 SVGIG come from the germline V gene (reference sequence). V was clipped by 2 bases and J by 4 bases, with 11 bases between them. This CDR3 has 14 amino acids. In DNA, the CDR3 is TGTGCCTGGAGTCAGACAGCGGGCACCGGGGAGCTGTTTTTT. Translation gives CAWSQTAGTGELFF.

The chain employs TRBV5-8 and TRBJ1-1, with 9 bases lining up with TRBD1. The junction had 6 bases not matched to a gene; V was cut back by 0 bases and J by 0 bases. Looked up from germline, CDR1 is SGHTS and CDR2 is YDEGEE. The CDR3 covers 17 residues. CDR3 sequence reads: CASSLGDRDRMNTEAFF. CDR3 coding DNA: TGTGCCAGCAGCTTGGGGGACAGGGATCGCATGAACACTGAAGCTTTCTTT.

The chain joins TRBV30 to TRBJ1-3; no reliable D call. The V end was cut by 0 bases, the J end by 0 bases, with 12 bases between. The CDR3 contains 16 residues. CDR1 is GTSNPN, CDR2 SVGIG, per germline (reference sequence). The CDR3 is CAWSVQPGLSGNTIYF. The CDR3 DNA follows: TGTGCCTGGAGTGTACAGCCAGGCCTCTCTGGAAACACCATATATTTT.

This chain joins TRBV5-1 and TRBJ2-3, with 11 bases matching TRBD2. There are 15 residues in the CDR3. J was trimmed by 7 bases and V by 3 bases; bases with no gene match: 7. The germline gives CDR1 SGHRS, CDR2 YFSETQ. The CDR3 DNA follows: TGCGCCAGCAGCTACACTAGCGGGGGTTCTAATACGCAGTATTTT. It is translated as CASSYTSGGSNTQYF.

This CDR3 reads CASSLIEQGASDTQYF. Here the CDR3 DNA reads TGTGCCAGCAGCTTGATCGAACAGGGGGCTTCAGATACGCAGTATTTT. V is TRBV5-4 and J is TRBJ2-3, with TRBD1 identical over 9 bases. The germline V gene encodes CDR1 SGHNT and CDR2 YYREEE (reference sequence). Trimming at V came to 1 base and at J to 4 bases, leaving 7 bases not matched to a gene. This CDR3 comprises 16 residues.

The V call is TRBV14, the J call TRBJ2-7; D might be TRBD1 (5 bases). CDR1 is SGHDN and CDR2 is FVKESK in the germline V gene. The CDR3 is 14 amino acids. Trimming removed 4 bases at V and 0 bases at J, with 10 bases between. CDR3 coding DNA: TGTGCCAGCAGCCGGGGCAGTTACTCCTACGAGCAGTACTTC. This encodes CASSRGSYSYEQYF.

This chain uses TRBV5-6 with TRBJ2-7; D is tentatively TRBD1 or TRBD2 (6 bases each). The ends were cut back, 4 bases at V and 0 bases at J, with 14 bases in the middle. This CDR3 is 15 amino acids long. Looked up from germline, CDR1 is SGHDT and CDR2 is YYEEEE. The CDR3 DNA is TGTGCCAGCAGCGAAGGGGGGCTAAGCTCCTACGAGCAGTACTTC. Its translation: CASSEGGLSSYEQYF.

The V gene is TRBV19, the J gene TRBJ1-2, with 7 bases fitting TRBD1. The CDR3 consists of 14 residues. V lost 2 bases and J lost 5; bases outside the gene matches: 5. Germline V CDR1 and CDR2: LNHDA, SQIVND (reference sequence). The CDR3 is CASSIPGQMYGYTF. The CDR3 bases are TGTGCCAGTAGTATACCGGGACAGATGTATGGCTACACCTTC. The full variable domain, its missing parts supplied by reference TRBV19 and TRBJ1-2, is DGGITQSPKYLFRKEGQNVTLSCEQNLNHDAMYWYRQDPGQGLRLIYYSQIVNDFQKGDIAEGYSVSREKKESFPLTVTSAQKNPTAFYLCASSIPGQMYGYTFGSGTRLTVV.

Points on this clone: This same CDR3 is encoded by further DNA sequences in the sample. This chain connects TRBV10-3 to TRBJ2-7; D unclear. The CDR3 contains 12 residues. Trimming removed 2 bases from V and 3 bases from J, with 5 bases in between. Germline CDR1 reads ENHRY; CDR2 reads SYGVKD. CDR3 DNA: TGTGCCATCAGTGAGAACAGCTACGAGCAGTACTTC. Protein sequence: CAISENSYEQYF.

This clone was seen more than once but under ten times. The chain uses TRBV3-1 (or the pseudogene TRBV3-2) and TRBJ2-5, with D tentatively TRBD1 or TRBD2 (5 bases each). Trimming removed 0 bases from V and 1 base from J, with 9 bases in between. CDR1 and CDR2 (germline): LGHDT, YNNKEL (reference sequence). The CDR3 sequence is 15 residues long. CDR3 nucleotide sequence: TGTGCCAGCAGCCAAGATCGGGACGGCCAAGAGACCCAGTACTTC. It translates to CASSQDRDGQETQYF.

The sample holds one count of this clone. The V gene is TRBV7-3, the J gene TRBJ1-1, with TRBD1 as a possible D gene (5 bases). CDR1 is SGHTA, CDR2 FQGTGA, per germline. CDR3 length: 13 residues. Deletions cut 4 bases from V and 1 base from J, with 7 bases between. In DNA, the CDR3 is TGTGCCAGCAGCTCACAGGAGAACACTGAAGCTTTCTTT. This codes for CASSSQENTEAFF.

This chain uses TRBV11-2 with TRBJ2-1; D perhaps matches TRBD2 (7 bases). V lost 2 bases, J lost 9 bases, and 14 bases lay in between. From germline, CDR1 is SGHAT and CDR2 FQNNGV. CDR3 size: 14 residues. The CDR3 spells CASSLPREGGEQFF. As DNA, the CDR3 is TGTGCCAGCAGCTTACCCAGGGAGGGGGGTGAGCAGTTCTTC.

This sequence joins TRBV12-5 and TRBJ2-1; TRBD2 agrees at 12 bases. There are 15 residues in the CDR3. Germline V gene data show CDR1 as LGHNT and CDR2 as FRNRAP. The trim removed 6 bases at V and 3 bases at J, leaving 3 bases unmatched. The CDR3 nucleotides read TGTGCTAGTGGCACTAGCGGGGGGATCTACAATGAGCAGTTCTTC. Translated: CASGTSGGIYNEQFF.